This T cell receptor beta chain was profiled in a study of T-cell reconstitution after alpha-beta-depleted transplantation in children. General study results and limits: A year had passed since transplant, and T-cell counts and diversity by then came mostly from newly produced T cells. Reportedly, alpha-beta T cells present about two months post-transplant originated from several hundred expanded clones of graft origin.

Unique molecular identifiers were used to barcode this TCRbeta library. TCRdb re-analysed the PCR reads in MiXCR, keeping a single row per CDR3 protein. The table includes 700,000 to 950,000 distinct CDR3 sequences, roughly 15% detected once. This clonotype was found a few times. Its cognate antigen is unknown. This CDR3 contains 10 residues. Germline values: CDR1 SEHNR, CDR2 FQNEAQ (reference sequence). V was clipped by 6 bases and J by 5 bases, with 3 bases between them. The chain links TRBV7-9 to TRBJ2-3; D unclear. The sequence derives from a male patient between 5 and 17 years old who had a stem cell transplant for acute lymphoblastic leukemia, so the T cells may come from the graft donor. The sequencing used PBMCs, mostly from graft donor cells, collected 360 days after TCRalphabeta/CD19-depleted stem cell transplant. The chain's CDR3 is CASRKDTQYF. The CDR3, as DNA: TGTGCCAGCAGGAAAGATACGCAGTATTTT.